This paragraph covers one T cell receptor beta chain sequence. Antigen unknown. The sample is drawn from a study of cytomegalovirus exposure and HLA in healthy donors. Profiled with immunoSEQ multiplex PCR; TCRdb holds only in-frame clones, not every one. In the table there are about 130,000 clones, approximately 80% of which are singletons. Whole-study findings and limits: Cytomegalovirus association was assigned to about 180 TCR beta chains.

Separation from the roughly 700-subject first cohort characterized the roughly 120-subject validation cohort, to which the donors belonged. V gave up 6 bases and J gave up 3 bases; unmatched junction bases: 19. The CDR3 contains 18 residues. Per germline, CDR1 SEHNR and CDR2 FQNEAQ (reference sequence). Specimen: PBMCs. The chain carries TRBV7-9 and TRBJ1-1; 7 bases match TRBD1. This TCR derives from a man aged 30 to 45 in good health and CMV-seropositive. The CDR3 protein is CASRGDREWGTWDTEAFF. CDR3 DNA sequence: TGTGCCAGCAGGGGTGACAGGGAATGGGGAACTTGGGACACTGAAGCTTTCTTT.